These 5 T cell receptor beta chains were all obtained from the same sample, sequenced in a study of blood T cell repertoires in COVID-19. Clones were sequenced by immunoSEQ multiplex PCR, and TCRdb holds only the in-frame ones, with some missing. The profile shows about 180,000 clones, 88% of them singletons. Sequencing was done on a sample of PBMCs or T cells enriched from blood (not recorded which). The receptors here all came from a woman aged 18-29 years who had recovered from COVID-19.

The chain carries TRBV2 and TRBJ1-4, with 8 positions matching TRBD1. The CDR3 spans 14 residues. V shed 6 bases and J 7 bases; nucleotides not matched to a gene: 7. Germline CDR1 and CDR2: SNHLY and FYNNEI. The CDR3 region has the DNA TGTGCCAGCAGAGGACAGGGCGAAGGTGAAAAACTGTTTTTT. This sequence encodes CASRGQGEGEKLFF.

The CDR3 region is CASREKETQYF. CDR3 DNA sequence: TGTGCCAGCAGAGAGAAAGAGACCCAGTACTTC. This chain connects TRBV2 to TRBJ2-5; D call uncertain. Germline V gene data show CDR1 as SNHLY and CDR2 as FYNNEI. This CDR3 is 11 amino acids long. Trimming left V 6 bases short and J 3 bases short, with 5 bases between.

The table lists this clone with many counts. V and J are TRBV6-4 and TRBJ1-1; D remains ambiguous. This CDR3 spans 15 amino acids. V shed 6 bases and J shed 4 bases, with 18 bases lying between them. From germline, CDR1 is MRHNA and CDR2 SNTAGT. CDR3 amino acids: CASSPSMDTGTEAFF. Here the CDR3 DNA reads TGTGCCAGCAGCCCAAGCATGGATACGGGCACTGAAGCTTTCTTT.

This clone was seen a handful of times. The J gene is TRBJ1-1, the V gene TRBV19; 8 nucleotides agree with TRBD1. CDR3 length: 14 residues. Germline lookup yields CDR1 LNHDA and CDR2 SQIVND (reference sequence). Germline trimming cut 5 bases from V and 5 bases from J; bases unmatched to any gene: 7. Here the CDR3 DNA reads TGTGCCAGTAGTCCTTGGACAGGGAAGACTGAAGCTTTCTTT. This translates into CASSPWTGKTEAFF. Full variable domain (rest looked up from reference TRBV19 and TRBJ1-1): DGGITQSPKYLFRKEGQNVTLSCEQNLNHDAMYWYRQDPGQGLRLIYYSQIVNDFQKGDIAEGYSVSREKKESFPLTVTSAQKNPTAFYLCASSPWTGKTEAFFGQGTRLTVV.

The rearrangement uses TRBV10-2 and TRBJ1-2; D gene uncertain. V was shortened by 1 base and J by 6 bases, with 9 bases between the two germline ends. Germline CDR1 is WSHSY and CDR2 is SAAADI. This CDR3 comprises 13 residues. For the CDR3, the DNA is TGCGCCAGCAGTGAGTTTGTCTCTGATGGCTACACCTTC. Protein product: CASSEFVSDGYTF.